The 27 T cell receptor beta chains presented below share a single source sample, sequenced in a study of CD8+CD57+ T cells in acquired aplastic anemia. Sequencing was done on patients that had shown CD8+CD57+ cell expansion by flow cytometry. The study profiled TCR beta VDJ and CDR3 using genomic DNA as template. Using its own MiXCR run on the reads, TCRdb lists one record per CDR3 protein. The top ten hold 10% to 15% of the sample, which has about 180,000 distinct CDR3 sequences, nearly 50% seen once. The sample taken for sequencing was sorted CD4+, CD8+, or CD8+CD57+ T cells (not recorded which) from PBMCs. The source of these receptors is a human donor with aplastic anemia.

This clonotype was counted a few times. CDR3 in amino acids: CASSPYPVRSYGYTF. The CDR3 DNA sequence: TGTGCCAGCAGCCCATACCCGGTTCGAAGCTATGGCTACACCTTC. The chain recombines TRBV7-2 with TRBJ1-2; D gene unclear. Trimming stripped 5 bases from V and 4 bases from J, with 17 bases between. This CDR3 has 15 residues. CDR1 is SGHTA and CDR2 is FQGNSA in the germline V gene.

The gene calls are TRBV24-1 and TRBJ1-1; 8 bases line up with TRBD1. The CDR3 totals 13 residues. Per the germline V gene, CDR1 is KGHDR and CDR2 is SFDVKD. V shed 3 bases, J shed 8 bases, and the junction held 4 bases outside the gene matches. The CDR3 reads CATSDERTGEAFF. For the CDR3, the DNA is TGTGCCACCAGTGATGAGAGGACAGGGGAAGCTTTCTTT.

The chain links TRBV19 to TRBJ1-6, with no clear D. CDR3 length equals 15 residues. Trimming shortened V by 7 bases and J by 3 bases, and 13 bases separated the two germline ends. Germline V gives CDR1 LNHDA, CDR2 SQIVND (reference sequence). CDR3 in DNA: TGTGCCAGTAACGCAGGACCGTACTATAATTCACCCCTCCACTTT. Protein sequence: CASNAGPYYNSPLHF. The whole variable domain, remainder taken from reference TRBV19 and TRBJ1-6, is DGGITQSPKYLFRKEGQNVTLSCEQNLNHDAMYWYRQDPGQGLRLIYYSQIVNDFQKGDIAEGYSVSREKKESFPLTVTSAQKNPTAFYLCASNAGPYYNSPLHFGNGTRLTVT.

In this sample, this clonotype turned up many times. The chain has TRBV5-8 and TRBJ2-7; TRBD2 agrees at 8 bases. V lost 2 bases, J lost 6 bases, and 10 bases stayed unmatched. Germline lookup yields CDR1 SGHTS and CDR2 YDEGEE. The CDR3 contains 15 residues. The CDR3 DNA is TGTGCCAGCAGCTTCACGAGCGGGGGCGGCCGCGAGCAGTACTTC. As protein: CASSFTSGGGREQYF.

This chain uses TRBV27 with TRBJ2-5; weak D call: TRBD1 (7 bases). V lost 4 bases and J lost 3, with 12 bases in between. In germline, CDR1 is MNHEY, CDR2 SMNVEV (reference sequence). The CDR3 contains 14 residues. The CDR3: CASSWRGREETQYF. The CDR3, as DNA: TGTGCCAGCAGTTGGAGGGGGCGGGAAGAGACCCAGTACTTC.

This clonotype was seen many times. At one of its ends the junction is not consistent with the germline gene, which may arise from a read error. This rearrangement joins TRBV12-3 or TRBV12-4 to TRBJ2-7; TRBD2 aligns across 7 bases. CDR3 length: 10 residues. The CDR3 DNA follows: TGTGCCAGCAGCTGGACTAGAGCGGACTTC. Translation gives CASSWTRADF.

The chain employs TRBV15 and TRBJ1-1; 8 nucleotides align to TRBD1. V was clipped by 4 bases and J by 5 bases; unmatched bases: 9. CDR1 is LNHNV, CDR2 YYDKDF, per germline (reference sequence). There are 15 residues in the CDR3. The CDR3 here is CATSTEWTGRTEAFF. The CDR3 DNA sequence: TGTGCCACCAGCACAGAGTGGACAGGGCGAACTGAAGCTTTCTTT. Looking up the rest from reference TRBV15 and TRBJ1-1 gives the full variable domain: DAMVIQNPRYQVTQFGKPVTLSCSQTLNHNVMYWYQQKSSQAPKLLFHYYDKDFNNEADTPDNFQSRRPNTSFCFLDIRSPGLGDTAMYLCATSTEWTGRTEAFFGQGTRLTVV.

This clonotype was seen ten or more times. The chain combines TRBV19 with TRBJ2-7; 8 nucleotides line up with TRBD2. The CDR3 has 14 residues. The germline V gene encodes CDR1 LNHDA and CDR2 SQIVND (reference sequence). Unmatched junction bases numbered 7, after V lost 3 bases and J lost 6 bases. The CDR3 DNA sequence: TGTGCCAGTAGTATGGGGCGGGGGGCACTCGAGCAGTACTTC. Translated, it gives CASSMGRGALEQYF.

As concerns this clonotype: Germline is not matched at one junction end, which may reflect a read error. Written as DNA, the CDR3 is TGTGCTAGCAGCCATAACACCGGGGAGCTGTTTTTT. It translates to CASSHNTGELFF. The chain is built from TRBV7-7 and TRBJ2-2; D is ambiguous. The CDR3 sequence is 12 residues long. The germline V gene encodes CDR1 SSHAT and CDR2 FNYEAQ (reference sequence). Variable domain in full (rest from reference TRBV7-7 and TRBJ2-2): GAGVSQSPRYKVTKRGQDVTLRCDPISSHATLYWYQQALGQGPEFLTYFNYEAQPDKSGLPSDRFSAERPEGSISTLTIQRTEQRDSAMYRCASSHNTGELFFGEGSRLTVL.

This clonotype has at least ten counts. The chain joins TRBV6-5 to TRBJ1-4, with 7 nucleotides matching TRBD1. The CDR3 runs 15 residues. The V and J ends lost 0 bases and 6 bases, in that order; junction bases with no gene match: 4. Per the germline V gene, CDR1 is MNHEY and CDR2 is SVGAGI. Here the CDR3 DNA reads TGTGCCAGCAGTTACTCGGCGGGACAGCATGAAAAACTGTTTTTT. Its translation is CASSYSAGQHEKLFF.

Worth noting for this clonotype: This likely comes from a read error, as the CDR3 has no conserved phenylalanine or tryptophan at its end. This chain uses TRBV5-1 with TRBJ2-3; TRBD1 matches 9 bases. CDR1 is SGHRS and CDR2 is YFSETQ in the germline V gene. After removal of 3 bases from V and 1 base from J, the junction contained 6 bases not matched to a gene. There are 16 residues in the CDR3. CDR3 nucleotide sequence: TGCGCCAGCAGCTCCGGGACAGGGATGGGCACAGATACGCAGTATCTT. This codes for CASSSGTGMGTDTQYL.

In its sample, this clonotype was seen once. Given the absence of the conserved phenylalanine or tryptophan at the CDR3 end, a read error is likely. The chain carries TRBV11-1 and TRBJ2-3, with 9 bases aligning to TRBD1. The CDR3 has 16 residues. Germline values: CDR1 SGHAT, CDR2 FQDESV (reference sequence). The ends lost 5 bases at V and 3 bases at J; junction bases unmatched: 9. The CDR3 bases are TGTGCCAGCAGCCGGGGGTACAGGGGGCTAACAGATACGCAGTATCTT. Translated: CASSRGYRGLTDTQYL.

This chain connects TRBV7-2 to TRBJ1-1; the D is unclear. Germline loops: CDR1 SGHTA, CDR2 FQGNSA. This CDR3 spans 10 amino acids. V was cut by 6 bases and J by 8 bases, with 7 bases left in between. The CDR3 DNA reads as TGTGCCAGCAGGGGGAGAGAAGCTTTCTTT. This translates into CASRGREAFF.

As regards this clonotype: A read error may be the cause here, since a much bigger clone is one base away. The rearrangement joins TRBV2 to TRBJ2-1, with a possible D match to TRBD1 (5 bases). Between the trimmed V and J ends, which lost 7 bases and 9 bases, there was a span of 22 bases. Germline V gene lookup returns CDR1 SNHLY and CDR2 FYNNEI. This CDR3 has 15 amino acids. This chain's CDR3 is CASNPSRAGSREQFF. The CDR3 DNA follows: TGTGCCAGCAATCCCTCCCGGGCAGGGTCCCGTGAGCAGTTCTTC.

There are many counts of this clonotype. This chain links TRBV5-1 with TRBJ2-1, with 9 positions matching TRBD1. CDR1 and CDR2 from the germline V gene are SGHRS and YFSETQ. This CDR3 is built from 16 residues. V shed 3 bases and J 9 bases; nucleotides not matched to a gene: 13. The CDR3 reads CASSWGRTGERGEQFF. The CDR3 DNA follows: TGCGCCAGCAGCTGGGGAAGGACAGGGGAAAGAGGTGAGCAGTTCTTC. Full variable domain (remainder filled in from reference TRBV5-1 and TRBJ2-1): KAGVTQTPRYLIKTRGQQVTLSCSPISGHRSVSWYQQTPGQGLQFLFEYFSETQRNKGNFPGRFSGRQFSNSRSEMNVSTLELGDSALYLCASSWGRTGERGEQFFGPGTRLTVL.

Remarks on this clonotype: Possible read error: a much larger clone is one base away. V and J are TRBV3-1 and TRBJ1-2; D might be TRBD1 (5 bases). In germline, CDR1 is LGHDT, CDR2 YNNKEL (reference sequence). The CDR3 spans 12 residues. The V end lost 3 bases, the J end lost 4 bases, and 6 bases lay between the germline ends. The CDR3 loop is CASSQGRYGYTF. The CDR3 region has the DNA TGTGCCAGCAGCCAGGGACGCTATGGCTACACCTTC.

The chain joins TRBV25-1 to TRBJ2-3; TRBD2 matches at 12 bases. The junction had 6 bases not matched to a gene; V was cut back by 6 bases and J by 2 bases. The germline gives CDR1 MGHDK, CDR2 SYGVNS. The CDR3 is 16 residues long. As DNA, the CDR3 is TGTGCCAGCAGCACTAGCGGGGGGACCTTCACAGATACGCAGTATTTT. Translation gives CASSTSGGTFTDTQYF. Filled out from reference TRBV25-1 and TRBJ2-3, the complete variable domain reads EADIYQTPRYLVIGTGKKITLECSQTMGHDKMYWYQQDPGMELHLIHYSYGVNSTEKGDLSSESTVSRIRTEHFPLTLESARPSHTSQYLCASSTSGGTFTDTQYFGPGTRLTVL.

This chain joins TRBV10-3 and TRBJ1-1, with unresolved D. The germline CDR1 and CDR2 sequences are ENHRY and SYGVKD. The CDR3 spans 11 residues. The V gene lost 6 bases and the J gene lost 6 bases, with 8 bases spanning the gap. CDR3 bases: TGTGCCATCAGGACAAATTCTGAAGCTTTCTTT. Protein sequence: CAIRTNSEAFF.

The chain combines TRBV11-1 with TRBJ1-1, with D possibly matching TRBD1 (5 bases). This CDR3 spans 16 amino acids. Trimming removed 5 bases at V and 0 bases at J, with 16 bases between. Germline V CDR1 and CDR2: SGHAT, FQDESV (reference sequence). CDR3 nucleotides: TGTGCCAGCAGCCCCCCGGGGGTCCAATTGAACACTGAAGCTTTCTTT. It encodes CASSPPGVQLNTEAFF.

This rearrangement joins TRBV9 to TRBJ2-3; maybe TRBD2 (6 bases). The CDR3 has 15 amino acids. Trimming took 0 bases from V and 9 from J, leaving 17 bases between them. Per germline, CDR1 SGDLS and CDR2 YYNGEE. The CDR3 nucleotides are TGTGCCAGCAGCGTAGGTTCGAGGGAGGTGGGGACGCAGTATTTT. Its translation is CASSVGSREVGTQYF.

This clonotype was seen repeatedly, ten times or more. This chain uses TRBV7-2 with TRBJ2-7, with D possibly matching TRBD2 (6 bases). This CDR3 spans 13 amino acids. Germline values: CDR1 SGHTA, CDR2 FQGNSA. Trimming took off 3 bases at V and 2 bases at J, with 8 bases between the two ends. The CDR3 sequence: CASSFGGAYEQYF. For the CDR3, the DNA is TGTGCCAGCAGCTTTGGCGGGGCCTACGAGCAGTACTTC.

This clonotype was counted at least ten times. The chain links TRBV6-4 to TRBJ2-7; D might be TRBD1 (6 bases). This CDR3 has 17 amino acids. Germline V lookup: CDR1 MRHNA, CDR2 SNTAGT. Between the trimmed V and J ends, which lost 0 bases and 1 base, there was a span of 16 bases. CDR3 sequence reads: CASSDSTGGWASYEQYF. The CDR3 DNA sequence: TGTGCCAGCAGTGACTCGACAGGTGGATGGGCATCCTACGAGCAGTACTTC.

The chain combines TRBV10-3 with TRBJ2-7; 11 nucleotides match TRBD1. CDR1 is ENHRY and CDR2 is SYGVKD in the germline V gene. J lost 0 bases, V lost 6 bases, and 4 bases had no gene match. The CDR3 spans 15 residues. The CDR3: CAISVGTGGSYEQYF. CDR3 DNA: TGTGCCATCAGCGTCGGGACAGGGGGCTCCTACGAGCAGTACTTC.

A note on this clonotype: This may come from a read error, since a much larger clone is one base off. The CDR3 DNA reads as TGTGCCAGCAGCGCGAACAGCGTACGGGGCACAGATACGCAGTATTTT. Protein product: CASSANSVRGTDTQYF. This chain connects TRBV9 to TRBJ2-3; D is uncertain. Germline CDR1 SGDLS, CDR2 YYNGEE. The CDR3 runs to 16 residues. V was cut by 3 bases and J by 1 base, with 15 bases left in between.

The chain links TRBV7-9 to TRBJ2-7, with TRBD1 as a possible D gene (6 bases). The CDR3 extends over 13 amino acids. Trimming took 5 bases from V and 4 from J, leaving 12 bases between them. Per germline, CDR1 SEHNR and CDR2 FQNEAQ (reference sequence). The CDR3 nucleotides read TGTGCCAGCAGCCCCACAGGGAAATACGAGCAGTACTTC. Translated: CASSPTGKYEQYF.

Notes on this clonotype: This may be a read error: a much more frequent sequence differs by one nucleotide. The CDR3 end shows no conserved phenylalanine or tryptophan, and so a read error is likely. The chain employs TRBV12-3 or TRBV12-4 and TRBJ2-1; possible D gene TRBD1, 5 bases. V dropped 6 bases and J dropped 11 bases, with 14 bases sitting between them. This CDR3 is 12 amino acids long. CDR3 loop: CASSPIDSKQFL. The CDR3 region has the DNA TGTGCCAGCAGCCCGATTGACAGCAAGCAGTTCCTC.

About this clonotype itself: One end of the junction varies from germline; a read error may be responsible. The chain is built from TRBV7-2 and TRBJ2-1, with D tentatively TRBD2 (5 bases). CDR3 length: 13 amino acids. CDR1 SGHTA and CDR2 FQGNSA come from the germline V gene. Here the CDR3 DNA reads TGTGCCAGCAGCTTAGACGGCGGGTATGAGCAGTCCTTC. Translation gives CASSLDGGYEQSF.